Listed below are T cell receptor beta chains from one sample, sequenced in a study of response to subunit inactivated influenza vaccine. TCRdb independently ran MiXCR on the RT-PCR reads; one entry per CDR3 protein. The sample yields about 190,000 distinct CDR3 sequences, 13% to 15% seen once. The source was CD8+ T cells sorted from PBMCs, collected 5 days after vaccination. The source is a man aged 50 to 59 who received an inactivated influenza vaccine. Each CDR3 is given with its conserved first and last residue. Fields, in order: clone size, V gene, J gene, D gene, CDR3 DNA, CDR3 protein. D genes are given only for firm matches. The size entry is marked missing in some rows and otherwise reads once, few, many or a size class.

-,TRBV4-2,TRBJ2-2,TRBD2,TGTGCCAGCAGCCAAGTGGGTAGCGGGGCCGTCCCCACCGGGGAGCTGTTTTTT,CASSQVGSGAVPTGELFF
-,TRBV12-3/TRBV12-4,TRBJ2-7,-,TGTGCCAGCAGACCCCCCACGGGACTCGCCTACGAGCAGTACTTC,CASRPPTGLAYEQYF
few,TRBV20-1,TRBJ1-2,-,TGCAGTGCTAGAGATATTGGTAGAGCCCTCCCCTCTAATGGCTACACCTTC,CSARDIGRALPSNGYTF
few,TRBV20-1,TRBJ2-7,TRBD1,TGCAGTGCCCGGACAGGGGACACCTACGAGCAGTACTTC,CSARTGDTYEQYF
few,TRBV7-9,TRBJ1-1,TRBD1,TGTGCCAGCAGCTCAAAAGACAGGGCTTTTAACACTGAAGCTTTCTTT,CASSSKDRAFNTEAFF
-,TRBV30,TRBJ2-2,-,TGTGCCTGGAGTGTATTAGGGGCCACCGGGGAGCTGTTTTTT,CAWSVLGATGELFF
many,TRBV9,TRBJ2-1,TRBD2,TGTGCCAGCAGCGTAGAGGGGTTTGGGACTAGCGGCTACAATGAGCAGTTCTTC,CASSVEGFGTSGYNEQFF
-,TRBV6-1,TRBJ2-3,-,TGTGCCAGCAGCCGGACAGCGGTCATGGATACGCAGTATTTT,CASSRTAVMDTQYF
many,TRBV29-1,TRBJ2-1,-,TGCAGCGTTGTAAAGACAACCTACAATGAGCAGTTCTTC,CSVVKTTYNEQFF
-,TRBV6-5,TRBJ2-1,TRBD2,TGTGCCAGCAGTTACTCGGCTAGCGGGTCCAATGAGCAGTTCTTC,CASSYSASGSNEQFF
few,TRBV4-1,TRBJ2-7,-,TGCGCCAGCAGCCAAGGTGAGGGGCGCCTCTCCTACGAGCAGTACTTC,CASSQGEGRLSYEQYF
many,TRBV11-2,TRBJ2-7,TRBD1,TGTGCCAGCAGCTTAGGACAGGGGGGGTACGAGCAGTACTTC,CASSLGQGGYEQYF
few,TRBV20-1,TRBJ1-5,TRBD1,TGCAGTGCTAAACCCCGCAGAGGACAGGGGCCCCATAGCAATCAGCCCCAGCATTTT,CSAKPRRGQGPHSNQPQHF
-,TRBV28,TRBJ2-7,-,TGTGCCAGCAGTTCACCACAGGGTTGGCAGTACTTC,CASSSPQGWQYF
-,TRBV12-3/TRBV12-4,TRBJ2-1,-,TGTGCCAGCAGTTGGACTTTGATCAATGAGCAGTTCTTC,CASSWTLINEQFF
few,TRBV25-1,TRBJ1-1,-,TGTGCCAGCAGTGTGACAGTGAACACTGAAGCTTTCTTT,CASSVTVNTEAFF
few,TRBV30,TRBJ2-1,TRBD2,TGTGCCTCGGACAGTCTGGGACTAGCGGCCTACAATGAGCAGTTCTTC,CASDSLGLAAYNEQFF
-,TRBV2,TRBJ2-4,-,TGTGCCAGCCTGATAGGGAAGGGAGCCAAAAACATTCAGTACTTC,CASLIGKGAKNIQYF
few,TRBV7-9,TRBJ1-2,-,TGTGCCAGCAGCTTTGTCGGAGATGGCTACACCTTC,CASSFVGDGYTF
-,TRBV9,TRBJ2-3,-,TGTGCCAGCAGCGTAGCTGGGCGGAGGTACACAGATACGCAGTATTTT,CASSVAGRRYTDTQYF
-,TRBV5-1,TRBJ2-1,-,TGCGCCAGCAGCTTGGAGGGCGGCTTTGAGCAGTTCTTC,CASSLEGGFEQFF
-,TRBV12-3/TRBV12-4,TRBJ2-7,-,TGTGCCAGCAGTCCCCGGGGAGCATACGAGCAGTACTTC,CASSPRGAYEQYF
many,TRBV5-1,TRBJ1-1,-,TGCGCCAGCAGCCCTTTCGAGGGGCGGAACACTGAAGCTTTCTTT,CASSPFEGRNTEAFF
-,TRBV12-3/TRBV12-4,TRBJ2-7,-,TGTGCCAGCAGTCCTGGTTACGAGCAGCACTTC,CASSPGYEQHF
many,TRBV29-1,TRBJ2-1,-,TGCAGCGTTCTAGGCGGAGGCCACAATGAGCAGTTCTTC,CSVLGGGHNEQFF
-,TRBV6-5,TRBJ2-6,-,TGTGCCAGCAGTTACTACAGGGGGGGACCCGTCCTGACTTTC,CASSYYRGGPVLTF
-,TRBV10-3,TRBJ1-5,-,TGTGCCATCAGTGAGTCGGGTCCTGAAGTAAGTAATCAGCCCCAGCATTTT,CAISESGPEVSNQPQHF
few,TRBV7-9,TRBJ1-5,-,TGTGCCAGCAGCTTAGCAGGGTCTAATCAGCCCCAGCATTTT,CASSLAGSNQPQHF
-,TRBV29-1,TRBJ2-3,TRBD2,TGCAGCGTTCGGAGGGCGGGGGAGACCACAGATACGCAGTATTTT,CSVRRAGETTDTQYF
few,TRBV9,TRBJ2-5,TRBD2,TGTGCCAGCTCCCAAAGCGGGAGGGCCTTCGAGACCCAGTACTTC,CASSQSGRAFETQYF
-,TRBV12-3/TRBV12-4,TRBJ2-7,TRBD1,TGTGCCAGCAGTCAGGGGACAGCCCCTGGGGGCTCCTACGAGCAGTACTTC,CASSQGTAPGGSYEQYF
-,TRBV10-3,TRBJ1-4,TRBD1,TGTGCCATCAGTGACCCTGACAGGGCTGGTAATGAAAAACTGTTTTTT,CAISDPDRAGNEKLFF
-,TRBV29-1,TRBJ2-3,TRBD2,TGCAGCGTTTCAGGGACTAGCGGGAGAGGCACAGATACGCAGTATTTT,CSVSGTSGRGTDTQYF
few,TRBV7-9,TRBJ2-1,TRBD2,TGTGCCAGCAGGCGACTAGCGGGGGTCTACAATGAGCAGTTCTTC,CASRRLAGVYNEQFF
few,TRBV24-1,TRBJ1-5,-,TGTGCCACCAGCCAAAAGGGTTTTTATCAGCCCCAGCATTTT,CATSQKGFYQPQHF
-,TRBV21-1,TRBJ2-3,-,TGTGCCAGCAGCAAACAGAAGGGACTAGCGGGAGACACAGATACGCAGTATTTT,CASSKQKGLAGDTDTQYF
-,TRBV6-5,TRBJ1-4,-,TGTGCCAGCAGTTACGGTCAAATGGGAGGTGAAAAACTGTTTTTT,CASSYGQMGGEKLFF
few,TRBV20-1,TRBJ2-3,-,TGCAGTGCTAGAGTGGTCGGTGGTGAGGGTGCGCAGTATTTT,CSARVVGGEGAQYF
-,TRBV28,TRBJ2-3,-,TGTGCCAGCAGTTTACAGGGCCCAGATACGCAGTATTTT,CASSLQGPDTQYF
-,TRBV10-3,TRBJ2-1,-,TGTGCCATCAGTGCCGGGACACACTACAATGAGCAGTTCTTC,CAISAGTHYNEQFF
few,TRBV6-2/TRBV6-3,TRBJ2-3,-,TGTGCCAGCAGTTACTCGTTCGGGGGAAGATTAAGAGATACGCAGTATTTT,CASSYSFGGRLRDTQYF
few,TRBV7-9,TRBJ2-1,-,TGTGCCAGCAGCCCTGTAGGAGGACTCCACTGGAATGAGCAGTTCTTC,CASSPVGGLHWNEQFF
few,TRBV7-9,TRBJ2-7,TRBD2,TGTGCCAGCAGCTCGACTAGCGGGGCAGACGACGAGCAGTACTTC,CASSSTSGADDEQYF
-,TRBV10-1,TRBJ2-7,-,TGCGCCAGCAGTGAGTCGGCAGGGAGGAACGAGCAGTACTTC,CASSESAGRNEQYF
few,TRBV4-2,TRBJ2-5,-,TGTGCCAGCAGCGGCAAAAAAGAGACCCAGTACTTC,CASSGKKETQYF
-,TRBV4-3,TRBJ2-7,-,TGCGCCAGCAGCCAAGATACATTTAGTCCGAACTACGAGCAGTACTTC,CASSQDTFSPNYEQYF
few,TRBV7-3,TRBJ2-3,-,TGTGCCAGCAGCTTAGAGCTGGCCCATACGCAGTATTTT,CASSLELAHTQYF
many,TRBV7-9,TRBJ2-5,-,TGTGCCAGCAGCTCCCCGTTATACCAAGAGACCCAGTACTTC,CASSSPLYQETQYF
few,TRBV11-1,TRBJ2-1,-,TGTGCCAGCAGCTTCCGTGACTTCTCCTACAATGAGCAGTTCTTC,CASSFRDFSYNEQFF
many,TRBV20-1,TRBJ2-7,TRBD1,TGCAGTGCTATCGACAGGGTCACCTACGAGCAGTACTTC,CSAIDRVTYEQYF
-,TRBV9,TRBJ1-1,-,TGTGCCAGCAGCGTAGTGAGCACTGAAGCTTTCTTT,CASSVVSTEAFF
few,TRBV12-3/TRBV12-4,TRBJ2-7,TRBD2,TGTGCCAGCAGTTCGACTAGCGGGGTCTTCTACGAGCAGTACTTC,CASSSTSGVFYEQYF
-,TRBV5-5,TRBJ1-2,-,TGTGCCAGCAGCTTGGGGGCGGCGACTAACTATGGCTACACCTTC,CASSLGAATNYGYTF
-,TRBV12-3/TRBV12-4,TRBJ1-3,-,TGTGCCAGCAGTTTGTCTTGGGTTTCTGGAAACACCATATATTTT,CASSLSWVSGNTIYF
few,TRBV20-1,TRBJ2-1,-,TGCAGTGCGCCCCGGTTCTCGGTCTCCTACAATGAGCAGTTCTTC,CSAPRFSVSYNEQFF
few,TRBV20-1,TRBJ2-1,TRBD2,TGCAGTGCTAGAGTTCTAGCGGGGGGCCGGTACAATGAGCAGTTCTTC,CSARVLAGGRYNEQFF
-,TRBV20-1,TRBJ1-6,-,TGCAGTGGGGGGAAGGATAATTCACCCCTCCACTTT,CSGGKDNSPLHF
-,TRBV6-4,TRBJ2-1,TRBD2,TGTGCCTTCTGCTTTGTGTCTGTCGGCGGGAGGATACCCTACAATGAGCAGTTCTTC,CAFCFVSVGGRIPYNEQFF
few,TRBV6-2/TRBV6-3,TRBJ2-3,-,TGTGCCAGCAGTCCCCTCCCGTTGGAGAGCACAGATACGCAGTATTTT,CASSPLPLESTDTQYF
-,TRBV27,TRBJ2-1,TRBD2,TGTGCCAGCAGTCTCCTGACTAGCGGGAGTTTTGTCAGTGGCAATGAGCAGTTCTTC,CASSLLTSGSFVSGNEQFF